A single T cell receptor beta chain is shown here with its context. Profiling relied on immunoSEQ multiplex PCR, and the TCRdb table lists in-frame clones only, not all of them. The profile covers about 240,000 clones, with roughly 80% appearing a single time and roughly 4.7% taken by the ten largest. The V and J ends lost 4 bases and 5 bases respectively, with 15 bases between them. Germline-derived CDR1 and CDR2 are SNHLY and FYNNEI. This CDR3 is built from 15 residues. This entry belongs to a study of blood T cell repertoires in COVID-19. Turning to the study itself: The study drew acute and convalescent COVID-19 samples from the United States, Italy and Spain. PBMCs, B-cell-depleted T cells, or T cells provided the cDNA or gDNA that made up the material.

The sequence came from a woman aged 70-85 years with acute or convalescent COVID-19. The specimen was peripheral blood. The chain couples TRBV2 to TRBJ2-1; tentatively, D is TRBD2 (7 bases). CDR3 bases: TGTGCCAGCAGTGTTATGGGGGGGCGGGACAATGAGCAGTTCTTC. This codes for CASSVMGGRDNEQFF.